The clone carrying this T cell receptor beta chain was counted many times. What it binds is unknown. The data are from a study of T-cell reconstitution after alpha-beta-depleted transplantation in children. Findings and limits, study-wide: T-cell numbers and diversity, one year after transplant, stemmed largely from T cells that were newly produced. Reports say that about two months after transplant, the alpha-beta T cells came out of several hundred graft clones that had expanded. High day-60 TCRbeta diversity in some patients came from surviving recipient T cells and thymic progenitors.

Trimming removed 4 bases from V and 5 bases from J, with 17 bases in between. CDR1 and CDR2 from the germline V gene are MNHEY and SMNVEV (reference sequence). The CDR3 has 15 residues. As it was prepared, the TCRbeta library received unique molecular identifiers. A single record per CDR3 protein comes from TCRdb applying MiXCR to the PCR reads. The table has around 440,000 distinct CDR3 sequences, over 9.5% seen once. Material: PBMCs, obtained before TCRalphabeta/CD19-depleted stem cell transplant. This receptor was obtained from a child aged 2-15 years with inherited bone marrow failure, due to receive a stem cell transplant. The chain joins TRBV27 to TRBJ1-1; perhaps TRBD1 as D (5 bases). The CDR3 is CASSWGRGRKTEAFF. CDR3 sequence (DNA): TGTGCCAGCAGTTGGGGGAGGGGAAGAAAGACTGAAGCTTTCTTT.